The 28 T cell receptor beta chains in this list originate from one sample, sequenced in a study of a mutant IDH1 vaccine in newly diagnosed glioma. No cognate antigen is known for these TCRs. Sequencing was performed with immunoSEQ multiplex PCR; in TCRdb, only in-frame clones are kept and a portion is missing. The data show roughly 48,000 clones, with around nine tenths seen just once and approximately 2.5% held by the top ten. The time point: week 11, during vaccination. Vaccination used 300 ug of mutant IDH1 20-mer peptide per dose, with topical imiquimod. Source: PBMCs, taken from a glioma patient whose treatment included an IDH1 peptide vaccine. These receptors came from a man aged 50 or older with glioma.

The DNA of the CDR3 is TGTGCCAGCAGCCCCATAGGAGCGGGAGTGGGCAATGAGCAGTTCTTC. It codes for CASSPIGAGVGNEQFF. The V gene is TRBV27, the J gene TRBJ2-1, with 8 bases aligning to TRBD2. The CDR3 contains 16 residues. Germline lookup yields CDR1 MNHEY and CDR2 SMNVEV (reference sequence). Losses at the gene ends were 6 bases for V and 6 bases for J; bases not matched to a gene: 13.

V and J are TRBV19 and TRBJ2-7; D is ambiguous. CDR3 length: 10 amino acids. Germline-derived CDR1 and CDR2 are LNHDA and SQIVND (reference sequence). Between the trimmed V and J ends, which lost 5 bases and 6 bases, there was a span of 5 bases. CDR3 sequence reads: CASSWIEQYF. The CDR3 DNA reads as TGTGCCAGTAGTTGGATCGAGCAGTACTTC.

CDR3 DNA sequence: TGTGCCAGTAGTACCGCAGGTGGCTACACCTTC. It specifies CASSTAGGYTF. This chain links TRBV19 with TRBJ1-2; D not certain. Germline V gene lookup returns CDR1 LNHDA and CDR2 SQIVND (reference sequence). The V end was cut by 4 bases, the J end by 7 bases, with 7 bases between. The CDR3 is 11 residues long.

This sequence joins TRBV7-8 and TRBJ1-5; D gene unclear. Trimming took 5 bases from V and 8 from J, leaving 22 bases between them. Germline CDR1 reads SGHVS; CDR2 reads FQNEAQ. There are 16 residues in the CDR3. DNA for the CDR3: TGTGCCAGCAGCCTAGATTTAGAGCGGGTCCAGGAGCCCCAGCATTTT. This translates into CASSLDLERVQEPQHF.

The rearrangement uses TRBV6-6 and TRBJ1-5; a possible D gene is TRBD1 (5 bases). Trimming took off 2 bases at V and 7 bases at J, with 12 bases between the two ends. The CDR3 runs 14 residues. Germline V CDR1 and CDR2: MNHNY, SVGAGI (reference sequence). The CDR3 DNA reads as TGTGCCAGCAGTTACACGGCAGGGACCCAGCCCCAGCATTTT. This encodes CASSYTAGTQPQHF.

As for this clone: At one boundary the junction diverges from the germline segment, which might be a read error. The CDR3 is CASSSGTSETQYF. The CDR3 bases are TGTGCTAGCAGCTCGGGGACTTCAGAGACCCAGTACTTC. The V call is TRBV7-7, the J call TRBJ2-5; TRBD2 might be the D (6 bases). The CDR3 is made up of 13 amino acids. Looked up from germline, CDR1 is SSHAT and CDR2 is FNYEAQ (reference sequence).

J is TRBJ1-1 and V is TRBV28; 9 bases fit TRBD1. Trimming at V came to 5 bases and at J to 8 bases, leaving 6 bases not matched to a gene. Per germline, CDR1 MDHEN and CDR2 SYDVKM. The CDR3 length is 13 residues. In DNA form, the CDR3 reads TGTGCCAGCAGTCCGGCGGGGACAGGGGAAGCTTTCTTT. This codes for CASSPAGTGEAFF.

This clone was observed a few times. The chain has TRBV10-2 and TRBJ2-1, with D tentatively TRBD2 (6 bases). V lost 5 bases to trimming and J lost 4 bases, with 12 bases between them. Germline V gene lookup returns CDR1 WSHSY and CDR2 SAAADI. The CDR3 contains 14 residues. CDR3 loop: CASSNGGRYNEQFF. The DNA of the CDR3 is TGCGCCAGCAGTAACGGGGGTCGGTACAATGAGCAGTTCTTC.

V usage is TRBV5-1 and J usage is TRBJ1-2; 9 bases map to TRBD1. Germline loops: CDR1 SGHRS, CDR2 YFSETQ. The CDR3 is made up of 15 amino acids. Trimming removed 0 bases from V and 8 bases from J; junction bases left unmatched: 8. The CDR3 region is CASSLELQGAKGYTF. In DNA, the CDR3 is TGCGCCAGCAGCTTGGAACTACAGGGGGCGAAGGGCTACACCTTC.

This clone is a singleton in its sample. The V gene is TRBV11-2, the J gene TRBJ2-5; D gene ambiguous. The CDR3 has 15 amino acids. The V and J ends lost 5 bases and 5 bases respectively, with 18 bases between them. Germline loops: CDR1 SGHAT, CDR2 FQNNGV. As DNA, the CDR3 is TGTGCCAGCAGCGTAGGATTATTGGAGTCGGAGACCCAGTACTTC. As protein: CASSVGLLESETQYF. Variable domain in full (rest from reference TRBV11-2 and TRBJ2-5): EAGVAQSPRYKIIEKRQSVAFWCNPISGHATLYWYQQILGQGPKLLIQFQNNGVVDDSQLPKDRFSAERLKGVDSTLKIQPAKLEDSAVYLCASSVGLLESETQYFGPGTRLLVL.

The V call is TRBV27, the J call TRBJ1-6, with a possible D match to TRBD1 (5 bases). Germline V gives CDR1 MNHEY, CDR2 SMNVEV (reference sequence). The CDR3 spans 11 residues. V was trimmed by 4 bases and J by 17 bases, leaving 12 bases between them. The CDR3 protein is CASSSGTEFHF. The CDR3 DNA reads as TGTGCCAGCAGTTCGGGGACGGAGTTCCACTTT.

The CDR3, as DNA: TGTGCCAGCTCACCTTCCGGGACTTACGCGAACACCGGGGAGCTGTTTTTT. Translation gives CASSPSGTYANTGELFF. The V call is TRBV18, the J call TRBJ2-2, with a possible D match to TRBD2 (6 bases). Germline loops: CDR1 KGHSH, CDR2 LQKENI. Trimming pared 3 bases from V and 0 bases from J, leaving 14 bases between. This CDR3 has 17 amino acids.

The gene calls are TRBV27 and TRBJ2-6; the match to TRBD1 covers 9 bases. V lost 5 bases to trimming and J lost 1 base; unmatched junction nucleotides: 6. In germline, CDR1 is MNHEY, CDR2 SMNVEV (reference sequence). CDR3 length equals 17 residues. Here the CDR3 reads CASSPGQGLSGANVLTF. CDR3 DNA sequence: TGTGCCAGCAGTCCGGGACAGGGTCTATCTGGGGCCAACGTCCTGACTTTC.

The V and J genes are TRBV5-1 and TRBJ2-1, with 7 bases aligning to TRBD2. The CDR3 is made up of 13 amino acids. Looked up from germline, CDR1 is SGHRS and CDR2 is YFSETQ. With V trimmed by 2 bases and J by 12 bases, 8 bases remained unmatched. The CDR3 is CASSFEGRGGQFF. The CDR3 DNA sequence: TGCGCCAGCAGCTTCGAAGGGAGGGGCGGGCAGTTCTTC.

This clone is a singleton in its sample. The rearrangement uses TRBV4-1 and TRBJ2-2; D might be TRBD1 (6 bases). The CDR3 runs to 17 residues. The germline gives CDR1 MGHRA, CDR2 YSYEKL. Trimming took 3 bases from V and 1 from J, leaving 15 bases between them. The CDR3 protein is CASSHPEARGNTGELFF. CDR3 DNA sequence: TGCGCCAGCAGCCACCCGGAGGCCAGGGGGAACACCGGGGAGCTGTTTTTT.

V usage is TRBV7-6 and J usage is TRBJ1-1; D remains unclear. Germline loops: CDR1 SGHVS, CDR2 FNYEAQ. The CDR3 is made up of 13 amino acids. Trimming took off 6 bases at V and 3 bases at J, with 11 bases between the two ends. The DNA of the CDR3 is TGTGCCAGCAGTCTTACAAGGTACACTGAAGCTTTCTTT. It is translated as CASSLTRYTEAFF.

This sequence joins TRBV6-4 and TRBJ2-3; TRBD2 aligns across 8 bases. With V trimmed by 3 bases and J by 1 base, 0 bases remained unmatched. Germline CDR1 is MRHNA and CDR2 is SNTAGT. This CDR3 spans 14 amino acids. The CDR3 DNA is TGTGCCAGCAGTGAAGCGGGGGGCACAGATACGCAGTATTTT. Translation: CASSEAGGTDTQYF.

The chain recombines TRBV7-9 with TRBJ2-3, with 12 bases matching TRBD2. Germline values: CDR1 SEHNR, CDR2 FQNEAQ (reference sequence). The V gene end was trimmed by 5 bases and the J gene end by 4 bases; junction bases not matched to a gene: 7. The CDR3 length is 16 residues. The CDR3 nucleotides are TGTGCCAGCAGCCCCTCTAGCGGGGGGGACGCAGATACGCAGTATTTT. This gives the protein CASSPSSGGDADTQYF.

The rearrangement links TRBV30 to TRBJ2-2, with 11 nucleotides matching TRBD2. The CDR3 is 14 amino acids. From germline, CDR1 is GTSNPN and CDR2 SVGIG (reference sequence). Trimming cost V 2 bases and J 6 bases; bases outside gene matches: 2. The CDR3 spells CAWSKGLAAGELFF. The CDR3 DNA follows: TGTGCCTGGAGTAAGGGACTAGCGGCCGGGGAGCTGTTTTTT.

For the CDR3, the DNA is TGTGCCTTGACAGGGGGTTACGGCAATGAGCAGTTCTTC. Protein product: CALTGGYGNEQFF. The chain uses TRBV30 and TRBJ2-1, with 9 nucleotides matching TRBD1. The J segment lost 6 bases and the V segment lost 7 bases, leaving 7 bases of the junction unmatched. Looked up from germline, CDR1 is GTSNPN and CDR2 is SVGIG (reference sequence). The CDR3 has 13 residues.

CDR3 bases: TGTGCCAGCAGCCAGGGGACTAGCGGGGGGGCCAAGACCGGGGAGCTGTTTTTT. It translates to CASSQGTSGGAKTGELFF. V usage is TRBV7-8 and J usage is TRBJ2-2; 16 bases fit TRBD2. Germline CDR1 and CDR2: SGHVS and FQNEAQ. The junction had 8 bases not matched to a gene; V was cut back by 5 bases and J by 5 bases. This CDR3 contains 18 residues.

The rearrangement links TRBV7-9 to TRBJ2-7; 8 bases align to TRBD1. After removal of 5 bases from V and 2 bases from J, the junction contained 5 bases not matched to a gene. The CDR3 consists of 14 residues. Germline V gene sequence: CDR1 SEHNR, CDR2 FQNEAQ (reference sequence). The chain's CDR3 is CASSPDRGTYEQYF. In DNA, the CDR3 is TGTGCCAGCAGCCCAGACAGGGGAACCTACGAGCAGTACTTC.

CDR3 region: CASNSNNEQFF. CDR3 DNA: TGTGCCAGCAACAGCAACAATGAGCAGTTCTTC. V gene TRBV9 combines with J gene TRBJ2-1; no definite D call. The germline V and J ends were trimmed by 6 bases and 5 bases, with 6 bases remaining between them. The V gene's germline CDR1 is SGDLS and CDR2 YYNGEE. The CDR3 consists of 11 residues.

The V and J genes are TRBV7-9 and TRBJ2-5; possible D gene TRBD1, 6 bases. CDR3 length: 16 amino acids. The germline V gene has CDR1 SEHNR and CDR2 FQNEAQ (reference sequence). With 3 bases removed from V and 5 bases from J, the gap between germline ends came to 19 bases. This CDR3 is CASSFVGTGSLETQYF. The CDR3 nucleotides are TGTGCCAGCAGCTTTGTAGGAACAGGGAGTCTGGAGACCCAGTACTTC.

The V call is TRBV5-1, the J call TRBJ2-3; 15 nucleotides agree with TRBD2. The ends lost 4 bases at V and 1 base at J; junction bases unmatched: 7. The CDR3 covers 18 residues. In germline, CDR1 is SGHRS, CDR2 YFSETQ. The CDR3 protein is CASSEGLAGGRGTDTQYF. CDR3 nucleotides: TGCGCCAGCAGCGAGGGACTAGCGGGGGGCCGTGGCACAGATACGCAGTATTTT.

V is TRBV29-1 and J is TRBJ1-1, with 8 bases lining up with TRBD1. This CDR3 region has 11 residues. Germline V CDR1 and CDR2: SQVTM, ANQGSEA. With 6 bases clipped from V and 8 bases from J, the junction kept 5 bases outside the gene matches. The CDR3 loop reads CSVHRGEEAFF. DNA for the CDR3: TGCAGCGTCCACAGGGGGGAGGAAGCTTTCTTT.

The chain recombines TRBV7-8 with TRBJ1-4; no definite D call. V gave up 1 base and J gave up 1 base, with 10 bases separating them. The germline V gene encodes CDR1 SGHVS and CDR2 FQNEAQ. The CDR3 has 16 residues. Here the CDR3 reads CASSLVGKETNEKLFF. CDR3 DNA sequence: TGTGCCAGCAGCTTAGTAGGGAAGGAAACTAATGAAAAACTGTTTTTT.

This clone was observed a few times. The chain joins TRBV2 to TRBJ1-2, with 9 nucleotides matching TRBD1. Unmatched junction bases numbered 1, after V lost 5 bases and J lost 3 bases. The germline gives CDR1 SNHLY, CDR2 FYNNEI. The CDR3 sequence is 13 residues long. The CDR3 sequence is CASSTGGYYGYTF. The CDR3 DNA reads TGTGCCAGCAGTACAGGGGGCTACTATGGCTACACCTTC.